This is a list of T cell receptor beta chains from one sample in a study of T cell responses to AZD1222 COVID-19 vaccine. Produced via immunoSEQ multiplex PCR; TCRdb's table is partial and in-frame only. Seen here are 70,000 to 95,000 clones, over 75% observed once, and the top ten hold 2% to 2.5%. The source was peripheral blood, collected 28 days after the second AZD1222 dose. The receptors here all came from an adult who received the AZD1222 COVID-19 vaccine. Both conserved end residues are part of each CDR3. The order of the fields is V gene, D gene, J gene, clone size, CDR3 DNA, CDR3 protein. D genes are given only for firm matches. Clone sizes are given selectively: once, few, many, or a class where the clone is expanded.

TRBV4-1	.	TRBJ1-1	.	TGCGCCAGCAGCCAAGAAAAGGGGCGGTTGAACACTGAAGCTTTCTTT	CASSQEKGRLNTEAFF
TRBV3-1/TRBV3-2	.	TRBJ1-6	.	TGTGCCAGCAGCCACTCTTTCGAGGGCACCTCACCCCTCCACTTT	CASSHSFEGTSPLHF
TRBV12-3/TRBV12-4	.	TRBJ2-7	.	TGTGCCAGCAGTGGACGGTCCTACGAGCAGTACTTC	CASSGRSYEQYF
TRBV18	.	TRBJ2-6	.	TGTGCCAGCTCACCGGACGGGGCCAACGTCCTGACTTTC	CASSPDGANVLTF
TRBV21-1	.	TRBJ2-1	.	TGTGCCAGCTCCCCCCAGCAATGGTCGTTTGGTGAGCAGTTCTTC	CASSPQQWSFGEQFF
TRBV7-6	.	TRBJ1-3	once	TGTGCCAGCAGCTTAGCGGGAGGCAGCTCTGGAAACACCATATATTTT	CASSLAGGSSGNTIYF
TRBV4-2	.	TRBJ2-7	.	TGTGCCAGCAGCCAGGAGAATGCAGGGTTAGGCGTCTACGAGCAGTACTTC	CASSQENAGLGVYEQYF
TRBV18	.	TRBJ1-3	.	TGTGCCAGCTCACCGATGGACGGGAGGTTTTCTGGAAACACCATATATTTT	CASSPMDGRFSGNTIYF
TRBV6-5	TRBD1	TRBJ2-7	.	TGTGCCAGCAGTCAGGACAGGGGTCCCTTGTACGAGCAGTACTTC	CASSQDRGPLYEQYF
TRBV10-2	.	TRBJ2-1	.	TGCGCCAGCAGTGATAGCTGGGGGGAGCAGTTCTTC	CASSDSWGEQFF
TRBV6-2/TRBV6-3	.	TRBJ2-6	.	TGTGCCAGCAGTGCGAGCCCTTTTGGTTTTTTGTTTTCTGGGGCCAACGTCCTGACTTTC	CASSASPFGFLFSGANVLTF
TRBV9	TRBD1	TRBJ1-1	.	TGTGCCAGCACTAGGGGGACAGTGAACACTGAAGCTTTCTTT	CASTRGTVNTEAFF
TRBV7-3	.	TRBJ2-2	.	TGTGCCAGCAGCCCATCTGAGACTGTTACCGGGGAGCTGTTTTTT	CASSPSETVTGELFF
TRBV3-1/TRBV3-2	.	TRBJ2-3	.	TGTGCCAGCAGCCAAGTGCTGGTCGATCGAGGGCAGTATTTT	CASSQVLVDRGQYF
TRBV2	TRBD1	TRBJ2-3	.	TGTGCCAGCAGGACAGGGGCCACAGATACGCAGTATTTT	CASRTGATDTQYF
TRBV3-1/TRBV3-2	.	TRBJ1-1	.	TGTGCCAGCAGCCAGCAATCTGAAGCTTTCTTT	CASSQQSEAFF
TRBV29-1	.	TRBJ1-4	.	TGCAGCGCCGAAATCGAATCTTCTGGGGTTGGTGAAAAACTGTTTTTT	CSAEIESSGVGEKLFF
TRBV27	.	TRBJ2-1	.	TGTGCCAGCACTTATCGTTGGAACCCACTAGCCCATGGGGCCAATGAGCAGTTCTTC	CASTYRWNPLAHGANEQFF
TRBV5-8	.	TRBJ1-6	once	TGTGCCAGCAGTTTGTCGGCTAGGTCACCCCTCCACTTT	CASSLSARSPLHF
TRBV29-1	.	TRBJ2-3	.	TGCAGCGTTTATGACAGCACAGATACGCAGTATTTT	CSVYDSTDTQYF
TRBV6-1	TRBD1	TRBJ1-5	.	TGTGCCAGCAGTGACCACAGGGGGCTTCAGCCCCAGCATTTT	CASSDHRGLQPQHF
TRBV7-2	TRBD1	TRBJ2-4	.	TGTGCCAGCAGCCCTCAGACAGGGGGCGCCAAAAACATTCAGTACTTC	CASSPQTGGAKNIQYF
TRBV7-2	.	TRBJ2-3	.	TGTGCCAGCAGCTTAGCTTGGCCAGCCAGCACAGATACGCAGTATTTT	CASSLAWPASTDTQYF
TRBV3-1/TRBV3-2	TRBD2	TRBJ2-7	.	TGTGCCAGCAGCCCCCTCTCTGCGCTCCGGACTAGCGGGGGGGACGAGCAGTACTTC	CASSPLSALRTSGGDEQYF
TRBV25-1	.	TRBJ1-5	.	TGTGCCAGCAGTGAATCAGTCTACAATCAGCCCCAGCATTTT	CASSESVYNQPQHF
TRBV4-1	TRBD1	TRBJ1-5	.	TGCGCCAGCAGCCAAGAAACAGGGGATCAGCCCCAGCATTTT	CASSQETGDQPQHF
TRBV30	.	TRBJ1-1	.	TGTGCCTGGAGAAAGGTGGTGGTAGGCACTGAAGCTTTCTTT	CAWRKVVVGTEAFF
TRBV27	TRBD2	TRBJ2-3	.	TGTGCCAGCAGTTTACATAGCGGGATAGGCACAGATACGCAGTATTTT	CASSLHSGIGTDTQYF
TRBV6-1	TRBD2	TRBJ2-7	.	TGTGCCAGCAGTGAAGGCGGGAGGGCGAACGAGCAGTACTTC	CASSEGGRANEQYF
TRBV7-7	TRBD1	TRBJ2-3	.	TGTGCTAGCAGCCTTGGACAGGGGGCGCAAGATACGCAGTATTTT	CASSLGQGAQDTQYF
TRBV13	.	TRBJ2-3	.	TGTGCCAGCAGCGGGGGCACAGATACGCAGTATTTT	CASSGGTDTQYF
TRBV4-2	.	TRBJ2-3	few	TGTGCCAGCAGACCCCACCTTCGGCTGGGCAGGGCGAGGGCAGATACGCAGTATTTT	CASRPHLRLGRARADTQYF
TRBV18	TRBD1	TRBJ1-5	.	TGTGCCAGCTCACAGGGACAGGTAGGCAATCAGCCCCAGCATTTT	CASSQGQVGNQPQHF
TRBV6-5	TRBD1	TRBJ1-2	.	TGTGCCAGCAGTCCTGACAGGGCGACCATCTATGGCTACACCTTC	CASSPDRATIYGYTF
TRBV6-6	.	TRBJ2-5	.	TGTGCCAGCACGACCCCAGAGACCCAGTACTTC	CASTTPETQYF
TRBV19	.	TRBJ1-5	few	TGTGCCACCATGGGTGGTGGGTCGAGCAATCAGCCCCAGCATTTT	CATMGGGSSNQPQHF
TRBV5-1	TRBD1	TRBJ1-5	once	TGCGCCAGCAGCTTGGATACAGGGGGGAATCAGCCCCAGCATTTT	CASSLDTGGNQPQHF
TRBV13	.	TRBJ1-2	.	TGTGCCAGCAGCTTAGGGGCCTTGGACTATGGCTACACCTTC	CASSLGALDYGYTF
TRBV12-5	TRBD2	TRBJ2-7	.	TGTGCTAGTGGTAGCGGGAGTGAAACCTACGAGCAGTACTTC	CASGSGSETYEQYF
TRBV11-2	.	TRBJ2-7	once	TGTGCCAGCAGCCGGGACCCCTCCTACGAGCAGTACTTC	CASSRDPSYEQYF
TRBV5-4	.	TRBJ2-1	.	TGTGCCAGCAGCCGGGTATCCTACAATGAGCAGTTCTTC	CASSRVSYNEQFF
TRBV6-5	.	TRBJ2-2	.	TGTGCCAGCAGTCGTCAGGGAAACACCGGGGAGCTGTTTTTT	CASSRQGNTGELFF
TRBV14	.	TRBJ2-1	.	TGTGCCAGCAGCCAAGAATATAGTGGCTCCTACAATGAGCAGTTCTTC	CASSQEYSGSYNEQFF
TRBV4-3	TRBD1	TRBJ2-3	.	TGCGCCAGCGGGACAGGGGGCTGGGGCACAGATACGCAGTATTTT	CASGTGGWGTDTQYF
TRBV18	TRBD2	TRBJ2-1	.	TGTGCCAGCTCACCACGTCGCGGGAGCTCTACTTACAATGAGCAGTTCTTC	CASSPRRGSSTYNEQFF
TRBV6-4	TRBD2	TRBJ2-3	.	TGTGCCAGCACCCAAAGCGGGGGGGCGGCAGATACGCAGTATTTT	CASTQSGGAADTQYF
TRBV12-3/TRBV12-4	.	TRBJ1-5	.	TGTGCCAGCAAGCAGGGTGAGGGACAGCCCCAGCATTTT	CASKQGEGQPQHF
TRBV3-1/TRBV3-2	.	TRBJ1-3	.	TGTGCCAGCAGCCAAGAAGGGTCCCCTGGAAACACCATATATTTT	CASSQEGSPGNTIYF
TRBV6-2/TRBV6-3	.	TRBJ2-1	.	TGTGCCAGCAGTTACGACCACGGGGACCTGAGGGCGAATGAGCAGTTCTTC	CASSYDHGDLRANEQFF
TRBV19	.	TRBJ1-2	.	TGTGCCAGTAGTATTTTGGTTTCCAGGTCCAACTATGGCTACACCTTC	CASSILVSRSNYGYTF
TRBV3-1/TRBV3-2	TRBD2	TRBJ2-1	.	TGTGCCAGCAGCCACTATAGCGGGGGAGCCCATGAGCAGTTCTTC	CASSHYSGGAHEQFF
TRBV19	TRBD1	TRBJ1-1	once	TGTGCCAGTAGTATGGGACAGCTCGGGAACCCTGAAGCTTTCTTT	CASSMGQLGNPEAFF
TRBV18	TRBD1	TRBJ1-5	.	TGTGCCAGCTCACCATCGGACAGGGGCAATCAGCCCCAGCATTTT	CASSPSDRGNQPQHF
TRBV18	TRBD1	TRBJ1-3	.	TGTGCCAGCTCACCGCCTGACAGGGCCATCTCTGGAAACACCATATATTTT	CASSPPDRAISGNTIYF
TRBV24-1	.	TRBJ2-5	.	TGTGCCACCAGTGACCCCGGCGGTGGAGAGACCCAGTACTTC	CATSDPGGGETQYF
TRBV6-6	.	TRBJ1-6	.	TGTGCCAGCAGCCCCCTGGTGGGGACCTATAATTCACCCCTCCACTTT	CASSPLVGTYNSPLHF
TRBV7-9	.	TRBJ1-3	few	TGTGCCAGCAGCGCAGGGATTTCGGGAAACACCATATATTTT	CASSAGISGNTIYF
TRBV30	TRBD1	TRBJ2-1	.	TGTGCCTCTAACCGGGACAGGGGATACAATGAGCAGTTCTTC	CASNRDRGYNEQFF
TRBV14	.	TRBJ1-3	.	TGTGCCAGCAGCCACACAGGGTCTCGTGGAAACACCATATATTTT	CASSHTGSRGNTIYF
TRBV6-5	.	TRBJ2-2	.	TGTGCCAGCAAGGCGGGGATGAACACCGGGGAGCTGTTTTTT	CASKAGMNTGELFF